Each of the 21 T cell receptor beta chains below was sequenced from the same sample in a study of blood T cell repertoires in COVID-19. The method was immunoSEQ multiplex PCR; TCRdb's version includes in-frame clones alone and lacks a portion of them. Of around 140,000 clones in the sample, about four fifths were seen once. The sample consisted of peripheral blood. These receptors were collected from a human donor in a cohort sampled during active COVID-19.

The genes are TRBV9 and TRBJ2-7; 13 positions match TRBD2. This CDR3 comprises 15 residues. Trimming took 3 bases from V and 5 from J; bases not matched to a gene: 5. CDR1 is SGDLS and CDR2 is YYNGEE in the germline V gene. The CDR3 DNA follows: TGTGCCAGCAGCGCAACTAGCGGGAGGGTCGACGAGCAGTACTTC. This sequence encodes CASSATSGRVDEQYF.

This clone was counted a few times. V and J are TRBV7-2 and TRBJ2-5, with 9 nucleotides matching TRBD1. The V gene end was trimmed by 5 bases and the J gene end by 5 bases; junction bases not matched to a gene: 6. The germline V gene has CDR1 SGHTA and CDR2 FQGNSA. The CDR3 sequence is 14 residues long. The DNA for the CDR3 is TGTGCCAGCAGCCCCGGGACAGGGTCGGAGACCCAGTACTTC. Translating gives CASSPGTGSETQYF.

In this sample, this clone turned up once. The CDR3 is CASSYRDSAVGQYF. The CDR3 DNA reads as TGTGCCAGCAGTTACCGGGACTCGGCCGTCGGGCAGTACTTC. The J gene is TRBJ2-7, the V gene TRBV27; weak D call: TRBD2 (6 bases). This CDR3 has 14 amino acids. V lost 4 bases to trimming and J lost 9 bases, with 19 bases between them. Germline assignment: CDR1 MNHEY and CDR2 SMNVEV (reference sequence).

The CDR3 spells CASSYGLGQGNYLQYF. The CDR3 DNA reads as TGTGCCAGCAGTTACGGTTTGGGCCAGGGCAATTACCTTCAGTACTTC. V is TRBV6-2 or TRBV6-3 and J is TRBJ2-4; D is possibly TRBD1 (5 bases). The CDR3 runs 16 residues. CDR1 is MNHEY and CDR2 is SVGEGT in the germline V gene. V shed 2 bases and J shed 11 bases, with 22 bases lying between them.

This clone has just one count. The CDR3 loop reads CASSPGNSGANVLTF. DNA for the CDR3: TGTGCCAGCTCACCCGGTAACTCTGGGGCCAACGTCCTGACTTTC. V and J are TRBV18 and TRBJ2-6, with D unclear. The CDR3 has 15 residues. With 3 bases removed from V and 0 bases from J, the gap between germline ends came to 6 bases. Looked up from germline, CDR1 is KGHSH and CDR2 is LQKENI.

The rearrangement uses TRBV20-1 and TRBJ1-6; D is perhaps TRBD1 (6 bases). CDR1 is DFQATT and CDR2 is SNEGSKA in the germline V gene (reference sequence). This CDR3 has 15 amino acids. V was trimmed by 3 bases and J by 2 bases, leaving 11 bases between them. The CDR3 coding sequence is TGCAGTGCTAGTGGACAGCTCACCTATAATTCACCCCTCCACTTT. It is translated as CSASGQLTYNSPLHF.

The J gene is TRBJ2-2, the V gene TRBV19, with D possibly TRBD2 on 7 matching bases. With 7 bases removed from V and 3 bases from J, the gap between germline ends came to 21 bases. CDR3 length: 17 amino acids. Germline lookup yields CDR1 LNHDA and CDR2 SQIVND (reference sequence). CDR3 in amino acids: CASTSPRGARDTGELFF. The CDR3 DNA follows: TGTGCCAGTACCTCCCCTCGGGGGGCGCGGGACACCGGGGAGCTGTTTTTT.

The chain uses TRBV4-3 and TRBJ2-5; 12 nucleotides agree with TRBD2. The CDR3 has 17 residues. The J segment lost 1 base and the V segment lost 4 bases, leaving 7 bases of the junction unmatched. The V gene's germline CDR1 is LGHNA and CDR2 YSLEER. This chain's CDR3 is CASSRAPGLAGQETQYF. The DNA for the CDR3 is TGCGCCAGCAGCCGGGCACCGGGACTAGCGGGCCAAGAGACCCAGTACTTC.

CDR3 amino acids: CASSKRPTGTGDNEQYF. CDR3 coding DNA: TGTGCCAGCAGCAAAAGGCCTACCGGGACAGGGGACAACGAGCAGTACTTC. The rearrangement links TRBV21-1 to TRBJ2-7; the table's D call of TRBD1 was not tested on the DNA. TRBV21-1 is a documented pseudogene. CDR3 size: 17 residues.

This chain uses TRBV13 with TRBJ2-3; 8 bases agree with TRBD2. Germline-derived CDR1 and CDR2 are PRHDT and FYEKMQ (reference sequence). The CDR3 is 16 amino acids. Losses at the gene ends were 5 bases for V and 2 bases for J; bases not matched to a gene: 9. CDR3 coding DNA: TGTGCCAGCAGCATCCTAGCGGGCCGAATCACAGATACGCAGTATTTT. Translated, it gives CASSILAGRITDTQYF.

The rearrangement links TRBV24-1 to TRBJ2-7; TRBD1 might be the D (5 bases). The ends were cut back, 4 bases at V and 7 bases at J, with 13 bases in the middle. Germline V gene sequence: CDR1 KGHDR, CDR2 SFDVKD. The CDR3 runs to 13 residues. CDR3 protein: CATSDSTNREQYF. The DNA for the CDR3 is TGTGCCACCAGTGACTCGACAAACAGGGAGCAGTACTTC.

This clone was recorded once. The chain carries TRBV12-5 and TRBJ2-7, with 9 nucleotides matching TRBD2. The CDR3 spans 13 residues. The germline V gene has CDR1 LGHNT and CDR2 FRNRAP. V dropped 3 bases and J dropped 7; count of bases not matched to a gene: 4. The CDR3 DNA reads as TGTGCTAGTGGTTTCGGCGGGGGGGGAGAGCAGTACTTC. Its protein product is CASGFGGGGEQYF.

The chain links TRBV18 to TRBJ1-1; 9 bases match TRBD1. Germline assignment: CDR1 KGHSH and CDR2 LQKENI. There are 15 residues in the CDR3. With V trimmed by 5 bases and J by 3 bases, 7 bases remained unmatched. The CDR3 protein is CASSAWTGVDTEAFF. The CDR3 nucleotides read TGTGCCAGCTCAGCTTGGACAGGGGTGGACACTGAAGCTTTCTTT. Supplemented by reference TRBV18 and TRBJ1-1, the full variable domain reads NAGVMQNPRHLVRRRGQEARLRCSPMKGHSHVYWYRQLPEEGLKFMVYLQKENIIDESGMPKERFSAEFPKEGPSILRIQQVVRGDSAAYFCASSAWTGVDTEAFFGQGTRLTVV.

The chain is built from TRBV3-1 (or the pseudogene TRBV3-2) and TRBJ1-2, with 11 nucleotides matching TRBD1. The germline V gene encodes CDR1 LGHDT and CDR2 YNNKEL (reference sequence). This CDR3 is 17 amino acids long. V shed 4 bases, J shed 1 base, and the junction held 8 bases outside the gene matches. CDR3 amino acids: CASSLQGQGEINYGYTF. CDR3 nucleotide sequence: TGTGCCAGCAGCCTACAGGGACAGGGGGAAATTAACTATGGCTACACCTTC.

The chain has TRBV7-8 and TRBJ2-7; TRBD2 matches 8 bases. The CDR3 has 16 residues. Per germline, CDR1 SGHVS and CDR2 FQNEAQ. The junction had 8 bases not matched to a gene; V was cut back by 2 bases and J by 2 bases. CDR3 protein: CASSLLAGSLAYEQYF. The CDR3 DNA reads as TGTGCCAGCAGCTTACTAGCGGGTAGTCTTGCCTACGAGCAGTACTTC.

The chain combines TRBV5-4 with TRBJ1-2, with TRBD1 matching 7 bases. After removal of 3 bases from V and 2 bases from J, the junction contained 4 bases not matched to a gene. Germline V gives CDR1 SGHNT, CDR2 YYREEE (reference sequence). The CDR3 consists of 14 residues. The CDR3 DNA sequence: TGTGCCAGCAGCTCAGGGGGGTCCAACTATGGCTACACCTTC. It specifies CASSSGGSNYGYTF.

The CDR3, as DNA: TGCGCCAGCAGCCAAGATATCAGGGGAACAGATACGCAGTATTTT. It yields the protein CASSQDIRGTDTQYF. The rearrangement links TRBV4-3 to TRBJ2-3; D may be TRBD1 (6 bases). The germline V gene has CDR1 LGHNA and CDR2 YSLEER. Trimming cost V 0 bases and J 3 bases, with 10 bases left between them. The CDR3 consists of 15 residues.

DNA of the CDR3: TGTGCCAGCAGCGGGGGGACAGGACAACATTCACCCCTCCACTTT. This encodes CASSGGTGQHSPLHF. This chain links TRBV5-5 with TRBJ1-6, with 8 bases matching TRBD1. Germline CDR1 is SGHKS and CDR2 is YYEKEE (reference sequence). Losses at the gene ends were 4 bases for V and 8 bases for J; bases not matched to a gene: 8. The CDR3 is made up of 15 amino acids.

This sequence joins TRBV19 and TRBJ2-3, with 9 positions matching TRBD1. The germline CDR1 and CDR2 sequences are LNHDA and SQIVND (reference sequence). CDR3 length: 17 amino acids. V lost 6 bases and J lost 1; bases outside the gene matches: 11. As DNA, the CDR3 is TGTGCCAGTAGCCTCAGAGGGACAGGGTTGCGCACAGATACGCAGTATTTT. Residues: CASSLRGTGLRTDTQYF.

V usage is TRBV9 and J usage is TRBJ2-2, with unresolved D. Germline V gene lookup returns CDR1 SGDLS and CDR2 YYNGEE. V lost 0 bases and J 2 bases, leaving 5 bases between the germline ends. This CDR3 has 14 residues. CDR3 coding DNA: TGTGCCAGCAGCGTAGTTAGCAACACCGGGGAGCTGTTTTTT. Translated: CASSVVSNTGELFF.

This sequence joins TRBV7-3 and TRBJ2-1, with 11 bases fitting TRBD2. The CDR3 has 16 residues. V lost 5 bases and J lost 2; bases outside the gene matches: 5. CDR1 SGHTA and CDR2 FQGTGA come from the germline V gene. The CDR3 coding sequence is TGTGCCAGCAGCACTCGACTAGCGGGGACCTACAATGAGCAGTTCTTC. This codes for CASSTRLAGTYNEQFF.